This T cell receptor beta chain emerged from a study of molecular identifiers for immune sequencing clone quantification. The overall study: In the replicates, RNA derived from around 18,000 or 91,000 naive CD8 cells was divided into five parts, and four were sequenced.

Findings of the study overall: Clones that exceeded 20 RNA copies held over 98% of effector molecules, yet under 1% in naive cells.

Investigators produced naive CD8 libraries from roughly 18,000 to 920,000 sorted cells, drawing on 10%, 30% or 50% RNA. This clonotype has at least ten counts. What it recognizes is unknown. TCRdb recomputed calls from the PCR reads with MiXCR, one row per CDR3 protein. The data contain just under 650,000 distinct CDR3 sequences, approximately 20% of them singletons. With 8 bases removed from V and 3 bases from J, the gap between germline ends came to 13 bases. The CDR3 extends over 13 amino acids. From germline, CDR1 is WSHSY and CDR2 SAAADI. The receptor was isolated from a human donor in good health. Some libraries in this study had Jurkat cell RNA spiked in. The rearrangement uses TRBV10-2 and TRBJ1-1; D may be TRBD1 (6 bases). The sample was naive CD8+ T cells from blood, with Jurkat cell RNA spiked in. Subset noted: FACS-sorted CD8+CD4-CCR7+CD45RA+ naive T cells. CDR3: CASGRGGDTEAFF. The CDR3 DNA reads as TGCGCCAGCGGGAGGGGGGGCGACACTGAAGCTTTCTTT.